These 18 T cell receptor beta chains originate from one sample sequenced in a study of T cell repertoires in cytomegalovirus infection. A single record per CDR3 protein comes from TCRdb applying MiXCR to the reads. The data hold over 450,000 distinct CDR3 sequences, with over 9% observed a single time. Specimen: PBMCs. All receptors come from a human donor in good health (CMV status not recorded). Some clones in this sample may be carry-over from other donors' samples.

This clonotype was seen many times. The DNA of the CDR3 is TGCAGTGCTAGGCTAGCGGGAGGCGACTACGAGCAGTACTTC. Translating gives CSARLAGGDYEQYF. The chain uses TRBV20-1 and TRBJ2-7, with 11 bases identical to TRBD2. The CDR3 extends over 14 amino acids. Germline V gene lookup returns CDR1 DFQATT and CDR2 SNEGSKA (reference sequence). With V trimmed by 3 bases and J by 3 bases, 4 bases remained unmatched.

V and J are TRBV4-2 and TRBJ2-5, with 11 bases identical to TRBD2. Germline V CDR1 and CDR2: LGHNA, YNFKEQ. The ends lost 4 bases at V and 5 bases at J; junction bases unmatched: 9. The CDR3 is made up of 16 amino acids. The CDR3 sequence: CASSRLLAGAGETQYF. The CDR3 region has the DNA TGTGCCAGCAGCCGCTTACTAGCGGGGGCGGGGGAGACCCAGTACTTC.

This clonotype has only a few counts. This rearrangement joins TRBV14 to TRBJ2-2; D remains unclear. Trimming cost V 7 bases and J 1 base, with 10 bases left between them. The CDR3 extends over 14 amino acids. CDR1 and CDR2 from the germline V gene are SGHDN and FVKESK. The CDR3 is CASTPWGNTGELFF. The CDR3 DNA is TGTGCCAGCACCCCGTGGGGGAACACCGGGGAGCTGTTTTTT. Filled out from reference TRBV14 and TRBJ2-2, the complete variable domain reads EAGVTQFPSHSVIEKGQTVTLRCDPISGHDNLYWYRRVMGKEIKFLLHFVKESKQDESGMPNNRFLAERTGGTYSTLKVQPAELEDSGVYFCASTPWGNTGELFFGEGSRLTVL.

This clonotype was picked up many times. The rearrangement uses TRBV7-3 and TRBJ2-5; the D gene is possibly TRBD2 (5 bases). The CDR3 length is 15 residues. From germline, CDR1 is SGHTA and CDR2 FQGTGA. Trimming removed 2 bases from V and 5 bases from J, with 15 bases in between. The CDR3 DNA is TGTGCCAGCAGCTTAGTGAGCGGAACTCTGGAGACCCAGTACTTC. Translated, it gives CASSLVSGTLETQYF.

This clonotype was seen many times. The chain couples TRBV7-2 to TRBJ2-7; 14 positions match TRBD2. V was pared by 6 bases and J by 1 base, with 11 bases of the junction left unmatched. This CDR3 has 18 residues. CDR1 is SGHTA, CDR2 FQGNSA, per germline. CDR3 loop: CASSSLLGLAGGSYEQYF. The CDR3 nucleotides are TGTGCCAGCAGTTCACTTCTCGGACTAGCGGGGGGTTCCTACGAGCAGTACTTC.

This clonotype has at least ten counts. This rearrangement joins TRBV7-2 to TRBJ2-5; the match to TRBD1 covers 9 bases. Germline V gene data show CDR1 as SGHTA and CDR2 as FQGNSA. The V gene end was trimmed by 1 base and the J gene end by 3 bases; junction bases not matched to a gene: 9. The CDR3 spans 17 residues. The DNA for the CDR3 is TGTGCCAGCAGCTTAGGGACAGGGGCCGGATGGGAAGAGACCCAGTACTTC. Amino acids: CASSLGTGAGWEETQYF. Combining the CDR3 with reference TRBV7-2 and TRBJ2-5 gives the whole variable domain GAGVSQSPSNKVTEKGKDVELRCDPISGHTALYWYRQSLGQGLEFLIYFQGNSAPDKSGLPSDRFSAERTGGSVSTLTIQRTQQEDSAVYLCASSLGTGAGWEETQYFGPGTRLLVL.

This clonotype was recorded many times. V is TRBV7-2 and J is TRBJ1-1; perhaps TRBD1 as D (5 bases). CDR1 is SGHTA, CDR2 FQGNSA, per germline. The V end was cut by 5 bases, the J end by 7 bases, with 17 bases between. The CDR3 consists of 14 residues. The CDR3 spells CASSLRRRGVEAFF. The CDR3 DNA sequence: TGTGCCAGCAGCCTCAGGCGAAGGGGAGTTGAAGCTTTCTTT. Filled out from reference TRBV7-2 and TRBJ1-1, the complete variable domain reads GAGVSQSPSNKVTEKGKDVELRCDPISGHTALYWYRQSLGQGLEFLIYFQGNSAPDKSGLPSDRFSAERTGGSVSTLTIQRTQQEDSAVYLCASSLRRRGVEAFFGQGTRLTVV.

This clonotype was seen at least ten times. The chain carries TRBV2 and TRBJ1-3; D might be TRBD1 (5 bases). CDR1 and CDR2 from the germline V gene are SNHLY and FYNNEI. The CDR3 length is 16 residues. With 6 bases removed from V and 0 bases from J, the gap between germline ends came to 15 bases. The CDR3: CASRWDGWSSGNTIYF. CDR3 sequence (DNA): TGTGCCAGCAGGTGGGACGGTTGGAGCTCTGGAAACACCATATATTTT.

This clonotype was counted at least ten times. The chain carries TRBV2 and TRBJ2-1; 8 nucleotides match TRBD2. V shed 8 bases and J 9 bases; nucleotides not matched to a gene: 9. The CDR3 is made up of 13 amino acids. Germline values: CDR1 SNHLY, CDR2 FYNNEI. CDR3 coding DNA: TGTGCCAGCCAGCGGGAGTCTCCGGGTGAGCAGTTCTTC. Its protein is CASQRESPGEQFF.

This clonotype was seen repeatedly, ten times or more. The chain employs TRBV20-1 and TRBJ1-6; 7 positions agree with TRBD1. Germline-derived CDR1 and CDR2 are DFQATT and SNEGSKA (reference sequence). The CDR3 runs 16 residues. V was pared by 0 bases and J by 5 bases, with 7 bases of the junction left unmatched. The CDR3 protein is CSARDPPGTDNSPLHF. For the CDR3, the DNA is TGCAGTGCTAGAGATCCTCCCGGGACAGATAATTCACCCCTCCACTTT.

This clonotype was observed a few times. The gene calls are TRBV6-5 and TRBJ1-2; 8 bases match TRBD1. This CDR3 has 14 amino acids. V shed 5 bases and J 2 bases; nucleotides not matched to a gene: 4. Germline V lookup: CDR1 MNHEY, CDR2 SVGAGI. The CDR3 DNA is TGTGCCAGCAGTCGGGGGGACAGGAACTATGGCTACACCTTC. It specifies CASSRGDRNYGYTF.

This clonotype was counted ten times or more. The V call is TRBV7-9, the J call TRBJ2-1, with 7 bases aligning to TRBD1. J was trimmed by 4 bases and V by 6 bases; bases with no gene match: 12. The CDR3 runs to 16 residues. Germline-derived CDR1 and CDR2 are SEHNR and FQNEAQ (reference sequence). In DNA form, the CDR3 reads TGTGCCAGCAGACCAAATACGGGACAGCTTTACAATGAGCAGTTCTTC. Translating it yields CASRPNTGQLYNEQFF.

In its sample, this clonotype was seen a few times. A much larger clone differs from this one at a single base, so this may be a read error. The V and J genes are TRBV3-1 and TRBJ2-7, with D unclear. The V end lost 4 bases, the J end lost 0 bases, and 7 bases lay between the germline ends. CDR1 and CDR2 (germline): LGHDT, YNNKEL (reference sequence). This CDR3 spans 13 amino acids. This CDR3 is CASSPDPSYEQYF. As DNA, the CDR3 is TGTGCCAGCAGCCCGGACCCCTCCTACGAGCAGTACTTC.

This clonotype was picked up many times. The CDR3 DNA follows: TGTGCCAGCAGCTTTAGTAGGGGGCAATGGGAGACCCAGTACTTC. It specifies CASSFSRGQWETQYF. J is TRBJ2-5 and V is TRBV5-6, with 7 bases that match TRBD1. The V segment lost 2 bases and the J segment 5 bases; nucleotides outside the gene matches: 9. Germline V gene sequence: CDR1 SGHDT, CDR2 YYEEEE. The CDR3 is made up of 15 amino acids.

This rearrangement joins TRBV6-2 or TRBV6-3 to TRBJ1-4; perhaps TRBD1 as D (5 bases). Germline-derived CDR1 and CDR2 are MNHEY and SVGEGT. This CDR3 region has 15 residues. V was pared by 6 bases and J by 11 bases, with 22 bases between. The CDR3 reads CASSPGTPLRGKLFF. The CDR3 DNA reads TGTGCCAGCAGCCCCGGGACCCCCCTCCGCGGGAAACTGTTTTTT.

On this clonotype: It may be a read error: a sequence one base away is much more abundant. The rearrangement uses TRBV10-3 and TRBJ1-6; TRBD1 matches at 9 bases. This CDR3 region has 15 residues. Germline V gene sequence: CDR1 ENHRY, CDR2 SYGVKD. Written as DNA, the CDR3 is TGTGCCATCTGTGATCAGCCGGGACAGGGCTCACCCCTCCACTTT. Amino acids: CAICDQPGQGSPLHF.

CDR3 in DNA: TGCGCCAGCAGTGGAGGGTATCATGAGCAGTTCTTC. Protein sequence: CASSGGYHEQFF. The V and J genes are TRBV10-2 and TRBJ2-1, with D possibly matching TRBD2 (5 bases). CDR3 length equals 12 residues. Germline V gene data show CDR1 as WSHSY and CDR2 as SAAADI. V was pared by 4 bases and J by 8 bases, with 9 bases between.

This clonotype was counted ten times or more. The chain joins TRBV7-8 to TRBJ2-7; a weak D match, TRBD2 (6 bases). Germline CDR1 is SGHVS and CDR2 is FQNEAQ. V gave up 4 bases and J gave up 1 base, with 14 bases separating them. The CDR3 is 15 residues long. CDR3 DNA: TGTGCCAGCAGCTCCTTCGCTAGCGCATCCTACGAGCAGTACTTC. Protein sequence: CASSSFASASYEQYF.